Listed below are T cell receptor beta chains from one sample, sequenced in a study of T cell repertoires in cytomegalovirus infection. Their cognate antigens are unknown. TCRdb independently ran MiXCR on the reads; one entry per CDR3 protein. The top ten clones hold about an eighth of a sample with 310,000 or so distinct CDR3 sequences, 20% to 25% of them seen once. Sequencing used cultured PBMCs, obtained from culture after CMV antigen stimulation. The receptor set was obtained from a human donor in good health (CMV status not recorded). Some clones in this sample may be carry-over from other donors' samples. The CDR3 runs from the conserved cysteine through the conserved F or W. The D gene is left open where the match is weak. Clone size is shown for a subset of rows, as once, few, many or a class of expanded clone.

abundance,d_gene,v_gene,j_gene,CDR3aa,CDR3nt
few,.,TRBV7-8,TRBJ2-5,CASSLDQIRRETQYF,TGTGCCAGCAGCTTAGATCAGATCCGGCGTGAGACCCAGTACTTC
many,.,TRBV7-2,TRBJ2-7,CASSFGQPAYEQYF,TGTGCCAGCAGCTTCGGACAGCCGGCCTACGAGCAGTACTTC
.,TRBD2,TRBV6-2/TRBV6-3,TRBJ2-5,CASSYPAGVQETQYF,TGTGCCAGCAGTTACCCAGCGGGGGTACAAGAGACCCAGTACTTC
many,TRBD2,TRBV7-2,TRBJ2-5,CASSYGGAGQETQYF,TGTGCCAGCTCCTATGGGGGAGCGGGGCAAGAGACCCAGTACTTC
few,TRBD2,TRBV7-2,TRBJ2-4,CASSLAKLAGAKNIQYF,TGTGCCAGCAGCTTAGCGAAACTAGCGGGAGCCAAAAACATTCAGTACTTC
.,TRBD1,TRBV6-5,TRBJ1-1,CASSYKEGARTEAFF,TGTGCCAGCAGTTATAAAGAGGGGGCGCGGACTGAAGCTTTCTTT
many,TRBD1,TRBV25-1,TRBJ1-2,CASSETGVGYTF,TGTGCCAGCAGTGAAACAGGGGTAGGCTACACCTTC
.,.,TRBV7-9,TRBJ2-1,CASSLGAGSSYNEQFF,TGTGCCAGCAGCTTGGGGGCGGGTAGCTCCTACAATGAGCAGTTCTTC
.,.,TRBV24-1,TRBJ2-3,CATSDPGLAGTDTQYF,TGTGCCACCAGTGATCCGGGGTTGGCCGGCACAGATACGCAGTATTTT
few,.,TRBV7-2,TRBJ1-3,CASSLVGPGAPGNTIYF,TGTGCCAGCAGCTTAGTAGGGCCAGGGGCCCCTGGAAACACCATATATTTT